Shown below are 15 T cell receptor beta chains from a single sample sequenced in a study of cytotoxic CD8 clonotypes in ibrutinib-treated CLL. Sequencing was performed with immunoSEQ multiplex PCR; in TCRdb, only in-frame clones are kept and a portion is missing. In the table there are around 70,000 clones, around 65% of which are singletons. The sequences come from PBMCs, collected after 12 months of ibrutinib treatment. The receptors stem from a human donor with chronic lymphocytic leukemia.

The chain combines TRBV7-2 with TRBJ2-2, with D uncertain. The CDR3 loop spans 14 amino acids. V was shortened by 6 bases and J by 4 bases, with 12 bases between the two germline ends. CDR1 and CDR2 from the germline V gene are SGHTA and FQGNSA. The CDR3 region has the DNA TGTGCCAGCAGGCCCGGGTCCGCCACCGGGGAGCTGTTTTTT. Residues: CASRPGSATGELFF.

The chain is built from TRBV13 and TRBJ2-1, with 9 bases matching TRBD2. With 6 bases clipped from V and 9 bases from J, the junction kept 15 bases outside the gene matches. Looked up from germline, CDR1 is PRHDT and CDR2 is FYEKMQ (reference sequence). The CDR3 contains 16 residues. In DNA form, the CDR3 reads TGTGCCAGCAGTTCTGCCGCGGGGGGGCAATGGGCTGAGCAGTTCTTC. This codes for CASSSAAGGQWAEQFF. Complete variable domain (other parts from reference TRBV13 and TRBJ2-1): AAGVIQSPRHLIKEKRETATLKCYPIPRHDTVYWYQQGPGQDPQFLISFYEKMQSDKGSIPDRFSAQQFSDYHSELNMSSLELGDSALYFCASSSAAGGQWAEQFFGPGTRLTVL.

V is TRBV30 and J is TRBJ2-1; D is uncertain. Trimming pared 5 bases from V and 7 bases from J, leaving 6 bases between. This CDR3 has 10 amino acids. Per germline, CDR1 GTSNPN and CDR2 SVGIG (reference sequence). CDR3 loop: CAWAGNEQFF. The CDR3 DNA follows: TGTGCCTGGGCTGGGAATGAGCAGTTCTTC.

The chain recombines TRBV10-3 with TRBJ1-5, with 10 bases aligning to TRBD1. This CDR3 has 14 amino acids. Trimming at V came to 10 bases and at J to 4 bases, leaving 7 bases not matched to a gene. From germline, CDR1 is ENHRY and CDR2 SYGVKD. In nucleotides, the CDR3 is TGTGCCACCAGCCAGGGACAGGGGAATCAGCCCCAGCATTTT. It codes for CATSQGQGNQPQHF.

The V gene is TRBV7-9, the J gene TRBJ1-1, with D perhaps matching TRBD1 (6 bases). The V end was cut by 1 base, the J end by 5 bases, with 11 bases between. The CDR3 runs 14 residues. The germline CDR1 and CDR2 sequences are SEHNR and FQNEAQ (reference sequence). In nucleotides, the CDR3 is TGTGCCAGCAGCTTAGACAGGGTACGAACTGAAGCTTTCTTT. It translates to CASSLDRVRTEAFF. The whole variable domain, filled in from reference TRBV7-9 and TRBJ1-1, reads DTGVSQNPRHKITKRGQNVTFRCDPISEHNRLYWYRQTLGQGPEFLTYFQNEAQLEKSRLLSDRFSAERPKGSFSTLEIQRTEQGDSAMYLCASSLDRVRTEAFFGQGTRLTVV.

The chain recombines TRBV5-6 with TRBJ1-1; TRBD1 is a possible D gene (6 bases). Trimming cost V 0 bases and J 1 base, with 7 bases left between them. Looked up from germline, CDR1 is SGHDT and CDR2 is YYEEEE. The CDR3 spans 14 residues. CDR3 sequence: CASSLVGGNTEAFF. The CDR3 bases are TGTGCCAGCAGCTTGGTAGGGGGGAACACTGAAGCTTTCTTT.

This chain connects TRBV12-5 to TRBJ1-2, with TRBD1 matching over 8 bases. The CDR3 is 15 amino acids. Germline V gene data show CDR1 as LGHNT and CDR2 as FRNRAP. V shed 1 base and J 0 bases; nucleotides not matched to a gene: 1. CDR3 nucleotides: TGTGCTAGTGGTTTGGGGACAGGGCCTAACTATGGCTACACCTTC. It encodes CASGLGTGPNYGYTF.

The V gene is TRBV27, the J gene TRBJ2-4; 7 positions match TRBD2. Trimming removed 1 base from V and 0 bases from J; junction bases left unmatched: 3. This CDR3 region has 16 residues. Looked up from germline, CDR1 is MNHEY and CDR2 is SMNVEV (reference sequence). The CDR3 nucleotides are TGTGCCAGCAGTTTATACGGGGGGTTAGCCAAAAACATTCAGTACTTC. Its protein is CASSLYGGLAKNIQYF.

The genes are TRBV19 and TRBJ1-2; perhaps TRBD1 as D (5 bases). This CDR3 comprises 15 residues. Germline V gene sequence: CDR1 LNHDA, CDR2 SQIVND (reference sequence). Trimming took 3 bases from V and 3 from J, leaving 14 bases between them. This CDR3 reads CASSMSQGAHYGYTF. Written as DNA, the CDR3 is TGTGCCAGTAGTATGTCGCAGGGAGCTCACTATGGCTACACCTTC.

The chain joins TRBV11-1 to TRBJ2-7, with 9 bases lining up with TRBD1. Germline assignment: CDR1 SGHAT and CDR2 FQDESV (reference sequence). The CDR3 contains 15 residues. V shed 4 bases, J shed 2 bases, and the junction held 6 bases outside the gene matches. CDR3 nucleotides: TGTGCCAGCAGCTCCCGGACAGGGGTCACCTACGAGCAGTACTTC. This sequence encodes CASSSRTGVTYEQYF.

This clone counts as medium-sized. V and J are TRBV2 and TRBJ2-7; D tentatively reads TRBD1 or TRBD2 (5 bases each). The length of the CDR3 is 13 residues. Trimming left V 5 bases short and J 2 bases short, with 10 bases between. Looked up from germline, CDR1 is SNHLY and CDR2 is FYNNEI. DNA of the CDR3: TGTGCCAGCAGTTCGGGACGGGCCTACGAGCAGTACTTC. Residues: CASSSGRAYEQYF.

The sample holds a few counts of this clone. This sequence joins TRBV6-1 and TRBJ1-2; 10 bases align to TRBD1. Losses at the gene ends were 7 bases for V and 7 bases for J; bases not matched to a gene: 12. The CDR3 is made up of 15 amino acids. CDR1 and CDR2 from the germline V gene are MNHNS and SASEGT. The CDR3 loop reads CASMRRTGGGGGYTF. The CDR3 nucleotides read TGTGCCAGCATGAGGCGGACAGGGGGTGGTGGTGGCTACACCTTC.

This sequence joins TRBV11-2 and TRBJ2-1; D is possibly TRBD2 (5 bases). The CDR3 totals 15 residues. Germline V lookup: CDR1 SGHAT, CDR2 FQNNGV. The V end was cut by 0 bases, the J end by 4 bases, with 10 bases between. This CDR3 is CASSLDPTSYNEQFF. CDR3 sequence (DNA): TGTGCCAGCAGCTTAGACCCTACTAGTTACAATGAGCAGTTCTTC.

The rearrangement links TRBV6-5 to TRBJ1-1; a possible D gene is TRBD1 (6 bases). CDR1 is MNHEY and CDR2 is SVGAGI in the germline V gene. The CDR3 spans 15 residues. Trimming pared 5 bases from V and 1 base from J, leaving 14 bases between. The CDR3 loop is CASSKIGTQNTEAFF. The CDR3 coding sequence is TGTGCCAGCAGTAAAATAGGGACACAGAACACTGAAGCTTTCTTT.

The chain couples TRBV28 to TRBJ2-7; D is unresolved. Trimming cost V 4 bases and J 10 bases, with 11 bases left between them. The germline V gene encodes CDR1 MDHEN and CDR2 SYDVKM. The CDR3 loop spans 11 amino acids. The CDR3 spells CASSSLAPQYF. Written as DNA, the CDR3 is TGTGCCAGCAGTTCGCTTGCCCCCCAGTACTTC.